The T cell receptor (beta chain) under discussion was sequenced for a study of low-dose radiotherapy and immunotherapy resistance in tumors (dated by TCRdb to the early 2020s). At the level of the whole study: Cohort 1 received 0.5 Gy per fraction every 2 weeks, with a prescribed total PTV dose of 6.5 Gy. To make first-strand cDNA, Superscript III was used along with a set of TRAV- and TRBV-specific primers so that both the TCRalpha and TCRbeta chains were covered. TCRalpha and TCRbeta libraries were deep-sequenced on an Illumina MiniSeq instrument. Patients were given nivolumab as a 240 mg flat dose every two weeks and ipilimumab at 1 mg/kg every six weeks, with both drugs delivered intravenously. In Cohort 2, 1 Gy per fraction was delivered every two weeks, for a total of 13 Gy over 26 weeks. Eight patients were included in the translational analysis: three from the first dose cohort and the first five from the second dose cohort. Starting on cycle 1 day 1, patients took 300 mg of aspirin by mouth once a day for four cycles. Randomization of trial participants into treatment groups was not performed. Cyclophosphamide 200 mg/m2 was administered intravenously every two weeks, one day before each radiation and immunotherapy administration.

This sample's time point label indicates: before trial treatment. The donors took part in RACIN, a single-arm, phase I, dose-escalation trial that combined nivolumab, ipilimumab, aspirin, low-dose cyclophosphamide and low-dose radiotherapy. Patients with advanced, TIL-negative solid tumors were considered eligible. This clonotype was seen ten or more times. The antigen it recognizes is unknown. No per-base quality is available; no much larger clone lies one base away. The run used an Illumina MiniSeq. TCRs were amplified for approximately 20 PCR cycles with Phusion, using a constant-region primer paired with the adapter attached to the V primers. The isolated mRNA was amplified using the MessageAmp II aRNA Amplification Kit, with in vitro transcription performed for around 16 hours at 37 degrees C. mRNA for TCR sequencing was isolated with the Dynabeads mRNA DIRECT Purification Kit. Indexed Illumina adapters were added in a second Phusion PCR of 20 to 30 cycles, after which AMPure XP beads were used to purify the products. The original methods were these. Custom Perl scripts were used to pool TCR sequences that encoded the same protein, to remove out-of-frame sequences, and to calculate the abundance of each clonotype. The analysis excluded TCR sequences that were supported by just one read. Shannon entropy, Gini index, clonality, richness, and the frequency of TCRs shared between repertoires were included as repertoire metrics. Clones were called with MiXCR by TCRdb after fastp trimmed the public reads at Q25, and only in-frame beta chains were retained. Rows merge per CDR3 protein into single entries with the most common DNA and genes. The V and J calls were determined by TCRdb, not by the authors. This sample is represented by roughly 46,000 distinct CDR3 sequences; 10% to 15% of them were singletons. The top ten constitute approximately 6.2% of the sample.

Here the sequenced sample was PBMCs, taken before treatment. The clonotype was recovered from a female donor with ovarian cancer.

CDR3 protein: CASSPLGTGSYEQYF. The DNA is TGTGCCAGCAGTCCCCTGGGGACAGGATCCTACGAGCAGTACTTC. The sequence joins TRBV12-3 or TRBV12-4 to TRBJ2-7; TRBD1 aligns with 8 central bases. Trimming takes 5 bases off V and 1 base off J; junction bases not matched to a gene: 7. The CDR3 holds 15 amino acids from the cysteine to the phenylalanine. Only the CDR3 DNA stays, 45 bases, in frame from base 1.